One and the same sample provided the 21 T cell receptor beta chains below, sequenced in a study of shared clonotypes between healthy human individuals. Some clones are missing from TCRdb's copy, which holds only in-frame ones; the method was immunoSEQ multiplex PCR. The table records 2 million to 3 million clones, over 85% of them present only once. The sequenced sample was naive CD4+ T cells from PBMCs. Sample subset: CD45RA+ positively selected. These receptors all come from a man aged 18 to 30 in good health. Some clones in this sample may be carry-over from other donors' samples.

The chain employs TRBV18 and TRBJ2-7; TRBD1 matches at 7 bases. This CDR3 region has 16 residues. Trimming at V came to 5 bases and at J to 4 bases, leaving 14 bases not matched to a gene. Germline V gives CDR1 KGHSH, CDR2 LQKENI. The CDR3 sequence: CASSSSMGQTGYEQYF. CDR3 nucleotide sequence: TGTGCCAGCTCATCAAGTATGGGACAGACGGGTTACGAGCAGTACTTC.

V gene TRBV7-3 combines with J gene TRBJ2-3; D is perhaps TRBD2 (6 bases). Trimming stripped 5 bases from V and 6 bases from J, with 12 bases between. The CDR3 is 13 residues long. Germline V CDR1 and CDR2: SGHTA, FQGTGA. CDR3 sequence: CASSQNGRDTQYF. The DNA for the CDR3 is TGTGCCAGCAGCCAAAATGGGAGGGATACGCAGTATTTT.

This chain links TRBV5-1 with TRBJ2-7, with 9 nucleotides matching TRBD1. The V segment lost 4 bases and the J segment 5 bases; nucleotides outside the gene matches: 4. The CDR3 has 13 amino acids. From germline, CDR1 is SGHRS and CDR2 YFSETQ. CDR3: CASSGTGQHEQYF. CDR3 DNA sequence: TGCGCCAGCAGCGGGACAGGGCAACACGAGCAGTACTTC.

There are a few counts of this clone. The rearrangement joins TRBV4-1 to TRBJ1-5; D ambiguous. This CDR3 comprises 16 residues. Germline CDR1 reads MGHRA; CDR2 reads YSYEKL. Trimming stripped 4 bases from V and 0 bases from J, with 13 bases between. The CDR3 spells CASSPGRSNSNQPQHF. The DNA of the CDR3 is TGCGCCAGCAGCCCCGGACGGAGCAATAGCAATCAGCCCCAGCATTTT.

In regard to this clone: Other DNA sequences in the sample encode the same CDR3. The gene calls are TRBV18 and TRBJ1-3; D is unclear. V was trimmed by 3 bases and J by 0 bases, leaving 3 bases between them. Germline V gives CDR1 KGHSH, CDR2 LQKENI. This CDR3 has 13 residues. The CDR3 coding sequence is TGTGCCAGCTCACCTGTCTCTGGAAACACCATATATTTT. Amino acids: CASSPVSGNTIYF.

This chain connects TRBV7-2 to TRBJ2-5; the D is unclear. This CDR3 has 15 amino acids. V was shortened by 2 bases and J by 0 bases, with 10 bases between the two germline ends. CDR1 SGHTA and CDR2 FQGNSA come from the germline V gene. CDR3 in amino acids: CASSLRRPYQETQYF. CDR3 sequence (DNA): TGTGCCAGCAGCTTAAGGCGGCCCTACCAAGAGACCCAGTACTTC.

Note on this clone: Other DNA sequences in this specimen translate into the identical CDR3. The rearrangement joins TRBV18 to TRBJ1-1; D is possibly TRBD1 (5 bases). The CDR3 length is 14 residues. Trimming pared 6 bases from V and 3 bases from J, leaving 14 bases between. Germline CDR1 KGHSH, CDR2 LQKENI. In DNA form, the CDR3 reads TGTGCCAGCTCGCTCAGGAGGGGAGACACTGAAGCTTTCTTT. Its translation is CASSLRRGDTEAFF.

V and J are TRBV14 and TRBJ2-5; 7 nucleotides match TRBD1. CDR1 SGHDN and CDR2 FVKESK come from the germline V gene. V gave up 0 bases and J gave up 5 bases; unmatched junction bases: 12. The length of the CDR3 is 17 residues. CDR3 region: CASSQDWQGGAAETQYF. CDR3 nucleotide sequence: TGTGCCAGCAGCCAAGATTGGCAAGGGGGCGCCGCGGAGACCCAGTACTTC.

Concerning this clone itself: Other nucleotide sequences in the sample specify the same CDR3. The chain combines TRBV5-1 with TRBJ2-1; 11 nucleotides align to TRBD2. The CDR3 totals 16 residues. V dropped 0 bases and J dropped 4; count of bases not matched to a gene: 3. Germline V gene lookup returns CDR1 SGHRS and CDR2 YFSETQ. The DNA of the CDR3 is TGCGCCAGCAGCTTGGGACTAGCGGGATATTACAATGAGCAGTTCTTC. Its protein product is CASSLGLAGYYNEQFF.

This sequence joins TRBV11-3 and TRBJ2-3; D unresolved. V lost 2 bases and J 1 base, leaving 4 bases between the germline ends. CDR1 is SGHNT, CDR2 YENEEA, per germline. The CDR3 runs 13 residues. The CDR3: CASSLHGTDTQYF. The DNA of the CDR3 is TGTGCCAGCAGCTTACACGGCACAGATACGCAGTATTTT.

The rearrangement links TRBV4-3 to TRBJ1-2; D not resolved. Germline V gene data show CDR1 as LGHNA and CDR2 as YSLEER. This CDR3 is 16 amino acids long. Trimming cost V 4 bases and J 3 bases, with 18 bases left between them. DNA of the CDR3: TGCGCCAGCAGCCCTGATGGCTTTAAATCCCACTATGGCTACACCTTC. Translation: CASSPDGFKSHYGYTF.

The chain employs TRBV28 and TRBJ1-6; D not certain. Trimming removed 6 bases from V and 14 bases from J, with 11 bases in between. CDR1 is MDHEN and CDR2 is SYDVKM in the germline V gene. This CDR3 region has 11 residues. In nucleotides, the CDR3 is TGTGCCAGCAGCGGCGGCGGGGCCCTCCACTTT. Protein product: CASSGGGALHF.

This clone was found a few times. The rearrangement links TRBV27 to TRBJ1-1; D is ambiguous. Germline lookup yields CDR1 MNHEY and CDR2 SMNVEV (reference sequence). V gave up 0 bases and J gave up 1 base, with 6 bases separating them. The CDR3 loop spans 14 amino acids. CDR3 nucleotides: TGTGCCAGCAGTTTATCCTTCGGGAACACTGAAGCTTTCTTT. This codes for CASSLSFGNTEAFF.

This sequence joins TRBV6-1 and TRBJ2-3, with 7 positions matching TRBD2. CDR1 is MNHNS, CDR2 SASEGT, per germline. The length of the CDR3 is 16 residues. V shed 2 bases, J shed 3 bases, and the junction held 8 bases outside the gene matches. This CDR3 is CASSELGGVGTDTQYF. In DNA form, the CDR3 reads TGTGCCAGCAGTGAATTGGGGGGGGTGGGTACAGATACGCAGTATTTT.

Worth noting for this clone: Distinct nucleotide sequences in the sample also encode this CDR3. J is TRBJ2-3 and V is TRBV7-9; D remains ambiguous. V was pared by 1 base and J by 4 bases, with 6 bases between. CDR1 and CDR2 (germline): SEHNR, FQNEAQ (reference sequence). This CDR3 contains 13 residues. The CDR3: CASSLEGPDTQYF. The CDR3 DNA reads TGTGCCAGCAGCTTAGAAGGGCCAGATACGCAGTATTTT.

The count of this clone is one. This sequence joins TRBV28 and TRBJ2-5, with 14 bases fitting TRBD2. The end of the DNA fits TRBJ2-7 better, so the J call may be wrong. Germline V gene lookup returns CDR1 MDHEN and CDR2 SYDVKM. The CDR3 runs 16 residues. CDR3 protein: CASSLGRLAGGYEQYF. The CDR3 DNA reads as TGTGCCAGCAGTTTAGGGAGACTAGCGGGAGGGTACGAGCAGTACTTC.

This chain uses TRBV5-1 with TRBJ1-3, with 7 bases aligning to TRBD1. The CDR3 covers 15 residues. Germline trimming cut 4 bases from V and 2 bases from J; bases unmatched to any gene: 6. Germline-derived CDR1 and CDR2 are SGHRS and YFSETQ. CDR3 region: CASSGKGATGNTIYF. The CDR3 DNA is TGCGCCAGCAGCGGAAAGGGGGCCACTGGAAACACCATATATTTT.

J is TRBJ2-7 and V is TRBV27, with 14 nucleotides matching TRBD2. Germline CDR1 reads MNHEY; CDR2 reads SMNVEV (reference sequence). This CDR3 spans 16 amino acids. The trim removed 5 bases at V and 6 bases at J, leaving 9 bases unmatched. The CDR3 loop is CASSPPGLAGVGEQYF. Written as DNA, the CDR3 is TGTGCCAGCAGTCCCCCGGGACTAGCGGGAGTCGGCGAGCAGTACTTC.

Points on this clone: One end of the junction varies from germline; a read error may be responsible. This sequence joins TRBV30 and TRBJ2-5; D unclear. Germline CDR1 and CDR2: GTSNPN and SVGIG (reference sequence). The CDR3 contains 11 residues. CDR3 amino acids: CAWSAQQTQYF. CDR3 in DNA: TGTGCCTGGAGTGCCCAACAGACCCAGTACTTC.

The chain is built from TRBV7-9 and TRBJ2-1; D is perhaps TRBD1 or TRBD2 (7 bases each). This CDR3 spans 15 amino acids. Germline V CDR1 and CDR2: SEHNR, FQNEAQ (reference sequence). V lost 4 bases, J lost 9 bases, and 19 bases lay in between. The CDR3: CASSSRGEGQGEQFF. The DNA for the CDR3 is TGTGCCAGCAGCTCCAGGGGGGAGGGGCAGGGTGAGCAGTTCTTC.

The CDR3 protein is CASSVGPLGATQYF. In DNA form, the CDR3 reads TGCGCCAGCAGCGTAGGGCCTCTGGGCGCGACCCAGTACTTC. The rearrangement joins TRBV5-1 to TRBJ2-5; D ambiguous. Germline CDR1 SGHRS, CDR2 YFSETQ. The CDR3 runs to 14 residues. Trimming took 4 bases from V and 7 from J, leaving 17 bases between them. Complete variable domain (other parts from reference TRBV5-1 and TRBJ2-5): KAGVTQTPRYLIKTRGQQVTLSCSPISGHRSVSWYQQTPGQGLQFLFEYFSETQRNKGNFPGRFSGRQFSNSRSEMNVSTLELGDSALYLCASSVGPLGATQYFGPGTRLLVL.